A single T cell receptor beta chain is shown here with its context. The antigen is not known. The CDR3 contains 12 residues. The germline gives CDR1 KGHSH, CDR2 LQKENI. V was trimmed by 2 bases and J by 5 bases, leaving 7 bases between them. The sample is drawn from a study of cytomegalovirus exposure and HLA in healthy donors. As for the study in general: Previous work identified 95 million to 120 million unique TCR beta sequences from 150 million to 200 million T cells.

Primers for the PCR totalled 60 Vbeta and 13 Jbeta. Produced via immunoSEQ multiplex PCR; TCRdb's table is partial and in-frame only. Among about 210,000 clones listed, 82% were seen once. Points from the study as a whole: In a later analysis, HLA-associated beta chains showed higher expansion and lower generation probabilities than comparable chains.

The clonotype comes from a man aged 40-49 years in good health and CMV-seropositive. V and J are TRBV18 and TRBJ2-7; D unresolved. The sample comprised PBMCs. This chain's CDR3 is CASSPSRNEQYF. CDR3 in DNA: TGTGCCAGCTCACCATCCAGGAACGAGCAGTACTTC.